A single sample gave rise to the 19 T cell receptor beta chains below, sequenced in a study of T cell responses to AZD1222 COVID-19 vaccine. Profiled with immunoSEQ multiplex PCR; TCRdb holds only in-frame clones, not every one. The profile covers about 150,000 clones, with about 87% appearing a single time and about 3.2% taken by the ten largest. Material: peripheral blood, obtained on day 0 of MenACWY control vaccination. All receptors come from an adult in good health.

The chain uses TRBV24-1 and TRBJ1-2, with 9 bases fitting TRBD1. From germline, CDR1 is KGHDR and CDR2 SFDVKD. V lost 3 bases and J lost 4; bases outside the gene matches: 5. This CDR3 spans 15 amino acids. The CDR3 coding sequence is TGTGCCACCAGTGATACCGGGACAGGGAGCTATGGCTACACCTTC. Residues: CATSDTGTGSYGYTF.

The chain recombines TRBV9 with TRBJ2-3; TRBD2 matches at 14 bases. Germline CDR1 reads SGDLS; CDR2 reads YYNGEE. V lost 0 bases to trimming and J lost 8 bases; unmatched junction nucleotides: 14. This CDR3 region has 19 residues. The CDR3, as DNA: TGTGCCAGCAGCGTAGAGGCTCGTGGACTAGCGGGAGGTCGAGGTACGCAGTATTTT. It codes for CASSVEARGLAGGRGTQYF.

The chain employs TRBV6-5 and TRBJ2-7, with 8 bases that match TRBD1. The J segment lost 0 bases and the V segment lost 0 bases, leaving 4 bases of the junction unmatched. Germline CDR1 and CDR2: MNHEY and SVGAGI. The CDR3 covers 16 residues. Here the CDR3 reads CASSYSPTGGSYEQYF. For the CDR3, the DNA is TGTGCCAGCAGTTACTCCCCTACAGGGGGCTCCTACGAGCAGTACTTC.

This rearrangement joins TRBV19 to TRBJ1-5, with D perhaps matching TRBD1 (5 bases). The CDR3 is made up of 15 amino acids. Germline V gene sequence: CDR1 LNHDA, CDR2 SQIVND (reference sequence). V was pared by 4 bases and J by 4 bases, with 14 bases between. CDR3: CASSKREGDNQPQHF. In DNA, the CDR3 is TGTGCCAGTAGTAAGCGGGAAGGGGATAATCAGCCCCAGCATTTT. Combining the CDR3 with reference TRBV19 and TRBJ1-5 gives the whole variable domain DGGITQSPKYLFRKEGQNVTLSCEQNLNHDAMYWYRQDPGQGLRLIYYSQIVNDFQKGDIAEGYSVSREKKESFPLTVTSAQKNPTAFYLCASSKREGDNQPQHFGDGTRLSIL.

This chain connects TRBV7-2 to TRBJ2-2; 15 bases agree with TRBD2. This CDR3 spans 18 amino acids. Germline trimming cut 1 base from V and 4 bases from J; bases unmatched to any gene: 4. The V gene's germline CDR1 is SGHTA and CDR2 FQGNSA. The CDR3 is CASSLVGLAGGTTGELFF. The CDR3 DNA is TGTGCCAGCAGCTTAGTCGGACTAGCGGGGGGGACCACCGGGGAGCTGTTTTTT.

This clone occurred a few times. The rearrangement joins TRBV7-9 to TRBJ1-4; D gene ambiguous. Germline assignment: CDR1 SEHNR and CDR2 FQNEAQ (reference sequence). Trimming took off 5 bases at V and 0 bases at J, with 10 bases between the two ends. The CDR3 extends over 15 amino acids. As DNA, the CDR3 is TGTGCCAGCAGCCGTTACAGCTCAACTAATGAAAAACTGTTTTTT. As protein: CASSRYSSTNEKLFF.

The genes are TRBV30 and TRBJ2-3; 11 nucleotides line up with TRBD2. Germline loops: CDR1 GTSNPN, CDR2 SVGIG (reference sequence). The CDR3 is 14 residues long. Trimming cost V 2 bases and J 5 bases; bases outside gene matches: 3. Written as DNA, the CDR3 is TGTGCCTGGAGTTCGGGACTAGCGGTAGATACGCAGTATTTT. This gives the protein CAWSSGLAVDTQYF.

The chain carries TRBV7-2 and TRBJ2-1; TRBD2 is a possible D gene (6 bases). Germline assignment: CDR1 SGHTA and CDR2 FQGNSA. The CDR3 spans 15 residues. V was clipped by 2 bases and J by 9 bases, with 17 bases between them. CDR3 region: CASSLFGTARGEQFF. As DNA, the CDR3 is TGTGCCAGCAGCTTATTCGGGACTGCGAGGGGTGAGCAGTTCTTC.

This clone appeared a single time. The CDR3 DNA is TGTGCCAGCAGCCAAGGGGCGGGGGGTTGGAATACGCAGTATTTT. Translated, it gives CASSQGAGGWNTQYF. J is TRBJ2-3 and V is TRBV3-1 (or the pseudogene TRBV3-2); TRBD2 agrees at 8 bases. CDR1 is LGHDT and CDR2 is YNNKEL in the germline V gene (reference sequence). With 1 base clipped from V and 7 bases from J, the junction kept 7 bases outside the gene matches. The CDR3 is 15 residues long.

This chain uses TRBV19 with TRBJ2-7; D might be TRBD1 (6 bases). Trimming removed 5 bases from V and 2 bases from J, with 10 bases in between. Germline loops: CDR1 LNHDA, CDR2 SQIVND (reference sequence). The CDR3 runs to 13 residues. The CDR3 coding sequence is TGTGCCAGTAGTGCGACAGGAGCCTACGAGCAGTACTTC. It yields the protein CASSATGAYEQYF.

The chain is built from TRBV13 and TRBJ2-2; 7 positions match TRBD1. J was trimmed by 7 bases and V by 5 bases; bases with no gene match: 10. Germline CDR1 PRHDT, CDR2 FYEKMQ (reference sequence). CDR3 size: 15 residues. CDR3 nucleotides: TGTGCCAGCAGCCACTCGACAGGGTCAGGCGGGGAGCTGTTTTTT. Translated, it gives CASSHSTGSGGELFF.

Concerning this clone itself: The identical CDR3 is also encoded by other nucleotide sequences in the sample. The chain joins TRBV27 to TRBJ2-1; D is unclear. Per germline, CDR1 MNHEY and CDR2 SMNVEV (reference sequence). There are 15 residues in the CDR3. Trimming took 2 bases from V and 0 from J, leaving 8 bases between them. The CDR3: CASSLGRSSYNEQFF. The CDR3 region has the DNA TGTGCCAGCAGTTTAGGTAGGAGCTCCTACAATGAGCAGTTCTTC.

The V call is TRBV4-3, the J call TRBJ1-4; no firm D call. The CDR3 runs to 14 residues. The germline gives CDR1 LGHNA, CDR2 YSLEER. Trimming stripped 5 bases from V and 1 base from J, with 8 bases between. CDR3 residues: CASSFRITNEKLFF. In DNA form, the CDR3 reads TGCGCCAGCAGCTTCAGGATAACTAATGAAAAACTGTTTTTT.

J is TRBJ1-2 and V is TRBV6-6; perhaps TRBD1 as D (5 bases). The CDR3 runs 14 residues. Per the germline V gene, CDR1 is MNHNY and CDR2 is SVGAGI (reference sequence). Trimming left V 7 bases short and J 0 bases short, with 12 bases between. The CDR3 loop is CASMGEGANYGYTF. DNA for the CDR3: TGTGCCAGCATGGGGGAAGGGGCTAACTATGGCTACACCTTC.

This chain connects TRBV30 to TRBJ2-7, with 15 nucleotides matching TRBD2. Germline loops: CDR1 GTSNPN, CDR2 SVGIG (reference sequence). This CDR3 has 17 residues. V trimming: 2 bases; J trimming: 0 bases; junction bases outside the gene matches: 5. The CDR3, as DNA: TGTGCCTGGAGTCGGGGACTAGCGGGGGGCCTCTCCTACGAGCAGTACTTC. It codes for CAWSRGLAGGLSYEQYF.

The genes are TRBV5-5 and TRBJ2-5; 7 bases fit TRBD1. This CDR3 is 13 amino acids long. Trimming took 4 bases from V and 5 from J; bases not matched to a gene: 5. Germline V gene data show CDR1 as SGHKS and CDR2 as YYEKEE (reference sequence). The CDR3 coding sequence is TGTGCCAGCAGCGTACAGGGGACGGAGACCCAGTACTTC. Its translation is CASSVQGTETQYF.

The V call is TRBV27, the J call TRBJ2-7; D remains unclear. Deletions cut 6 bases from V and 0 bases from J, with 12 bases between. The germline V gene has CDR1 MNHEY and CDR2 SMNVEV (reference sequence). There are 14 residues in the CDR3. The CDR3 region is CASSLDTYSYEQYF. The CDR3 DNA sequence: TGTGCCAGCAGCCTAGATACCTACTCCTACGAGCAGTACTTC.

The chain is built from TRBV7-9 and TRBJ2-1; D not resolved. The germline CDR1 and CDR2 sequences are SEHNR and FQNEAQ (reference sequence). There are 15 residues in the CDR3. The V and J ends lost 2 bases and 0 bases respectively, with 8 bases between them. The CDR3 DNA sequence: TGTGCCAGCAGCTTACAGGCTTTCTCCTACAATGAGCAGTTCTTC. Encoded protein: CASSLQAFSYNEQFF. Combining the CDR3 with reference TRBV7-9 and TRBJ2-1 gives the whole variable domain DTGVSQNPRHKITKRGQNVTFRCDPISEHNRLYWYRQTLGQGPEFLTYFQNEAQLEKSRLLSDRFSAERPKGSFSTLEIQRTEQGDSAMYLCASSLQAFSYNEQFFGPGTRLTVL.

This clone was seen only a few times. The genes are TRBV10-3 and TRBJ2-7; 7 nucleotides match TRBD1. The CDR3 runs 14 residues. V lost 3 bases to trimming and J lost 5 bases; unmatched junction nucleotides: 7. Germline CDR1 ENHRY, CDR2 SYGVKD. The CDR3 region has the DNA TGTGCCATCAGTGATCGTCAGGGGGAGAACGAGCAGTACTTC. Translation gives CAISDRQGENEQYF.